Only a few counts were recorded for the clone carrying this TCR beta chain. This sample was taken from a study of cytomegalovirus exposure and HLA in healthy donors. PCR involved 60 Vbeta and 13 Jbeta primers. Assay used: immunoSEQ multiplex PCR; TCRdb lists only in-frame clones, some missing. In the table there are 120,000 to 150,000 clones, 60% to 80% of which are singletons. Trimming stripped 0 bases from V and 1 base from J, with 5 bases between. The CDR3 consists of 13 residues. In germline, CDR1 is SGHDT, CDR2 YYEEEE. The clonotype was recovered from a woman in her 30s in good health and CMV-seronegative. The chain combines TRBV5-6 with TRBJ2-7; no clear D. Sequencing was done on a sample of PBMCs. CDR3: CASSLDKSYEQYF. In DNA form, the CDR3 reads TGTGCCAGCAGCTTGGACAAGTCCTACGAGCAGTACTTC.